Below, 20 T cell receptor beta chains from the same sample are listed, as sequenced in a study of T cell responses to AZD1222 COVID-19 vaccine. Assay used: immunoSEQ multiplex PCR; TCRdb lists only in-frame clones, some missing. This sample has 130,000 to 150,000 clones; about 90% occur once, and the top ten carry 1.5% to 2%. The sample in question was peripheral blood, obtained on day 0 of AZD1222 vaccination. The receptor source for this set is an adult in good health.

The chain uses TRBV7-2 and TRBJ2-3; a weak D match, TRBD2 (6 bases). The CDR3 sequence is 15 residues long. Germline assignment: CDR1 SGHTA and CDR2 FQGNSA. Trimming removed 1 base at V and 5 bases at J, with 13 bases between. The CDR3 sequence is CASSLVGLAVDTQYF. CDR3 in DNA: TGTGCCAGCAGCTTAGTTGGTTTAGCGGTAGATACGCAGTATTTT.

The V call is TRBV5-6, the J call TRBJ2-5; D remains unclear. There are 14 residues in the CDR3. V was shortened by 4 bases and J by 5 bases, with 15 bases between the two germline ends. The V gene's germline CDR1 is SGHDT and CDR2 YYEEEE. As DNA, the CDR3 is TGTGCCAGCAGCCCAGGATCCTACGGGGAGACCCAGTACTTC. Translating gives CASSPGSYGETQYF.

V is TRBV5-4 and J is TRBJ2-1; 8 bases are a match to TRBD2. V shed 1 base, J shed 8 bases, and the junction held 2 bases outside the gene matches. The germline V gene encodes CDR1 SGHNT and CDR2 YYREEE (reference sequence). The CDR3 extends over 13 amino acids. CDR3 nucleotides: TGTGCCAGCAGCTTGCCAGCGGGGGATGAGCAGTTCTTC. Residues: CASSLPAGDEQFF.

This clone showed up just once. The CDR3 reads CASSQSGQATYEQYF. The CDR3 DNA reads as TGCGCCAGCAGCCAAAGCGGACAGGCCACCTACGAGCAGTACTTC. The chain recombines TRBV4-3 with TRBJ2-7; 7 nucleotides align to TRBD1. The V and J ends lost 2 bases and 2 bases, in that order; junction bases with no gene match: 6. Germline CDR1 and CDR2: LGHNA and YSLEER. The CDR3 runs to 15 residues.

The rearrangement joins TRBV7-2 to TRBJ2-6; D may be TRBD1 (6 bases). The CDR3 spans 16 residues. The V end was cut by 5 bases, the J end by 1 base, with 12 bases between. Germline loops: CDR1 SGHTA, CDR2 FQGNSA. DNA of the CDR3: TGTGCCAGCAGCCCGCAAACAGGGTCTGGGGCCAACGTCCTGACTTTC. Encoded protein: CASSPQTGSGANVLTF.

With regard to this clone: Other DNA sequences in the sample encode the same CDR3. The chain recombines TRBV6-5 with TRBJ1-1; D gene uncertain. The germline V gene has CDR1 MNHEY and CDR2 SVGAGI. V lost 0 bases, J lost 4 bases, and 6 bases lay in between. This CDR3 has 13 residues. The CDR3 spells CASSYSGGTEAFF. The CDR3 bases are TGTGCCAGCAGTTACTCGGGCGGCACTGAAGCTTTCTTT.

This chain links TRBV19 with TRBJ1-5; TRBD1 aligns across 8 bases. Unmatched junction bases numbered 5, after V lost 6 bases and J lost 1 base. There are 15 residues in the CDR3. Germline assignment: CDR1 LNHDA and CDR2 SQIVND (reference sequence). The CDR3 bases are TGTGCCAGTAGGAAGGGACAGGCCAGCAATCAGCCCCAGCATTTT. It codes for CASRKGQASNQPQHF.

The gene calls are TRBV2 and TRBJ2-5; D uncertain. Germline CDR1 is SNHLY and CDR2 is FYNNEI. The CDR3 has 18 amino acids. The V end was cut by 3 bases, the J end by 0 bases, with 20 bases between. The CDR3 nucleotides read TGTGCCAGCAGTGACGCGACACCGATTCATCTCTACCAAGAGACCCAGTACTTC. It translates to CASSDATPIHLYQETQYF.

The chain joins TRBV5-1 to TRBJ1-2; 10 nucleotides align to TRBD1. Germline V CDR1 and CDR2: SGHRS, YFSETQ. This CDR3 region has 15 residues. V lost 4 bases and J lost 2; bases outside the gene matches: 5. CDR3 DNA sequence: TGCGCCAGCAGCCTGGACAGGGGGGAAAACTATGGCTACACCTTC. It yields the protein CASSLDRGENYGYTF.

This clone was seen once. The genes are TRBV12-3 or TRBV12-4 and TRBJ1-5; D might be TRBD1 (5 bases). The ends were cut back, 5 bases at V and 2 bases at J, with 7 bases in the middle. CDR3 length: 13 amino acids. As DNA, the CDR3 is TGTGCCAGCAGTATACAGGGCAATCAGCCCCAGCATTTT. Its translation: CASSIQGNQPQHF.

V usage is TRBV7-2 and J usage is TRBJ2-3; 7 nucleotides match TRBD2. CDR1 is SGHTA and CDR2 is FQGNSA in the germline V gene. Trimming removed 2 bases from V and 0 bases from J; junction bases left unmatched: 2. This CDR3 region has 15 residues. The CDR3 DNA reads TGTGCCAGCAGCTTACTAGCGGTTAGCACAGATACGCAGTATTTT. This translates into CASSLLAVSTDTQYF.

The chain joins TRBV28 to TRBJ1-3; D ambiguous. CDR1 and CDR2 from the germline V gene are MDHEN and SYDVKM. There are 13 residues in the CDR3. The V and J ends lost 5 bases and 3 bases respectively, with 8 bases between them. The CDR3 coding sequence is TGTGCCAGCAGTGAGGGAGGTGGAAACACCATATATTTT. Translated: CASSEGGGNTIYF.

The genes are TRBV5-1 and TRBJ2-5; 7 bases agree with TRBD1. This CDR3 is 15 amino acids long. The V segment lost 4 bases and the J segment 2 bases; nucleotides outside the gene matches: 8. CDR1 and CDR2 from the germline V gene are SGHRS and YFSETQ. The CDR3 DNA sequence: TGCGCCAGCAGCCCGGGACAGCTACAACAAGAGACCCAGTACTTC. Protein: CASSPGQLQQETQYF.

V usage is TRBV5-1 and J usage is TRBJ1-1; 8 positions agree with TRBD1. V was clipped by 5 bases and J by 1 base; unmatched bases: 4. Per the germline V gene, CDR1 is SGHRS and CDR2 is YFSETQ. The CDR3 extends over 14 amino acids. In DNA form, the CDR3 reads TGCGCCAGCAGTCCCGGGACAGGGAACACTGAAGCTTTCTTT. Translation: CASSPGTGNTEAFF.

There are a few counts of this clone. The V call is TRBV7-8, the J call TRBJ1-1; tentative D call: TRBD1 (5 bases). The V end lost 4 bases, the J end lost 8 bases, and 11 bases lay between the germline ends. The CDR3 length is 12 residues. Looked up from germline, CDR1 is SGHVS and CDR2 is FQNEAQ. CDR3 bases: TGTGCCAGCAGCTCACTGGGGCGCGAAGCTTTCTTT. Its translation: CASSSLGREAFF.

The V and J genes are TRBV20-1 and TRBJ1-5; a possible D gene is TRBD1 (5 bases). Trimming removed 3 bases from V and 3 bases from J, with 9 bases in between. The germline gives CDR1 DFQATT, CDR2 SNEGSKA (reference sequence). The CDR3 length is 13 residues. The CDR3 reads CSASIRVNQPQHF. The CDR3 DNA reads TGCAGTGCTAGTATCAGGGTCAATCAGCCCCAGCATTTT.

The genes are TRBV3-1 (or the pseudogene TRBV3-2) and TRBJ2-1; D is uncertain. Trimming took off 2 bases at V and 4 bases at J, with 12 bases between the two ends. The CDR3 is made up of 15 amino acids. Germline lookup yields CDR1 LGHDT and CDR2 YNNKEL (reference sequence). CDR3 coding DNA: TGTGCCAGCAGCCAAAGAGGTCCGATATACAATGAGCAGTTCTTC. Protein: CASSQRGPIYNEQFF.

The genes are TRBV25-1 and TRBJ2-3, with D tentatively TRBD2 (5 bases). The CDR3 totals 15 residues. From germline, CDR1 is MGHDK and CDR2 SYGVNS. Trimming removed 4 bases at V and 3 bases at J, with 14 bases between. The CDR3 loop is CASSGGSSWTDTQYF. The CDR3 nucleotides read TGTGCCAGCAGTGGCGGGTCTTCTTGGACAGATACGCAGTATTTT.

CDR3 region: CASSKTGGFSVSRIYYEQYF. The CDR3 DNA reads as TGCGCCAGCAGTAAGACAGGGGGCTTTTCGGTTAGTCGGATATACTACGAGCAGTACTTC. The chain carries TRBV5-1 and TRBJ2-7, with 10 bases fitting TRBD1. V shed 5 bases and J 3 bases; nucleotides not matched to a gene: 23. The germline V gene encodes CDR1 SGHRS and CDR2 YFSETQ. The CDR3 length is 20 residues. Supplemented by reference TRBV5-1 and TRBJ2-7, the full variable domain reads KAGVTQTPRYLIKTRGQQVTLSCSPISGHRSVSWYQQTPGQGLQFLFEYFSETQRNKGNFPGRFSGRQFSNSRSEMNVSTLELGDSALYLCASSKTGGFSVSRIYYEQYFGPGTRLTVT.

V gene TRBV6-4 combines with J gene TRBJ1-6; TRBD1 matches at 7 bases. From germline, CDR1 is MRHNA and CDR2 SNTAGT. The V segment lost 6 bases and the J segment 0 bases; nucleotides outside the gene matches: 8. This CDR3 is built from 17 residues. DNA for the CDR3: TGTGCCAGCAGCGCGACAGGGCCGAGCTCCTATAATTCACCCCTCCACTTT. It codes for CASSATGPSSYNSPLHF.